This record looks at one TCR beta chain sequence and its context. The record originates from a study of blood T cell repertoires in COVID-19. TCRdb's copy holds only in-frame clones and misses some; the assay was immunoSEQ multiplex PCR. The data hold over 100,000 clones, with more than 75% observed a single time. Germline CDR1 SGHTA, CDR2 FQGNSA. Trimming cost V 0 bases and J 4 bases; bases outside gene matches: 0. CDR3 length equals 14 residues. V and J are TRBV7-2 and TRBJ2-1, with 7 nucleotides matching TRBD2. The source is a woman aged 70-85 years with COVID-19, enrolled during active disease. Sequenced material: peripheral blood. The CDR3 DNA reads TGTGCCAGCAGCTTAGCGGGGGGGTACAATGAGCAGTTCTTC. As protein: CASSLAGGYNEQFF. Full variable domain (outside the CDR3, taken from reference TRBV7-2 and TRBJ2-1): GAGVSQSPSNKVTEKGKDVELRCDPISGHTALYWYRQSLGQGLEFLIYFQGNSAPDKSGLPSDRFSAERTGGSVSTLTIQRTQQEDSAVYLCASSLAGGYNEQFFGPGTRLTVL.